Presented here are 6 T cell receptor beta chains from one specimen sequenced in a study of blood T cell repertoires in COVID-19. Some clones are missing from TCRdb's copy, which holds only in-frame ones; the method was immunoSEQ multiplex PCR. The sample has approximately 110,000 clones; roughly 71% are singletons. Material: peripheral blood. These receptors all stem from a man at least 80 years old with acute or convalescent COVID-19.

A few counts support this clone. The chain has TRBV7-9 and TRBJ1-2; the D gene is possibly TRBD1 (6 bases). V shed 1 base and J shed 7 bases, with 10 bases lying between them. CDR3 length: 13 residues. CDR1 is SEHNR and CDR2 is FQNEAQ in the germline V gene (reference sequence). The CDR3 DNA reads TGTGCCAGCAGCTTAGTCGGGACAAGTGGCTACACCTTC. It specifies CASSLVGTSGYTF.

V is TRBV10-1 and J is TRBJ1-6; D perhaps matches TRBD1 (5 bases). Germline-derived CDR1 and CDR2 are WNHNN and SYGVQD (reference sequence). Trimming left V 8 bases short and J 5 bases short, with 25 bases between. The CDR3 covers 18 residues. CDR3 DNA sequence: TGCGCCAGCTTCTCAGACAGAGTAGATTTAATCGATAATTCACCCCTCCACTTT. Protein: CASFSDRVDLIDNSPLHF.

The J gene is TRBJ2-7, the V gene TRBV19, with no clear D. V was trimmed by 3 bases and J by 3 bases, leaving 9 bases between them. Germline assignment: CDR1 LNHDA and CDR2 SQIVND (reference sequence). This CDR3 contains 13 residues. The CDR3 region has the DNA TGTGCCAGTAGTATTGGGCCGCACTACGAGCAGTACTTC. It encodes CASSIGPHYEQYF.

The V and J genes are TRBV5-6 and TRBJ2-3, with 7 nucleotides matching TRBD2. V was clipped by 0 bases and J by 5 bases; unmatched bases: 3. The CDR3 is 14 residues long. From germline, CDR1 is SGHDT and CDR2 YYEEEE. The CDR3 is CASSLGGSVDTQYF. The CDR3 nucleotides are TGTGCCAGCAGCTTGGGCGGGAGTGTAGATACGCAGTATTTT.

This chain joins TRBV6-5 and TRBJ1-1; D ambiguous. The germline gives CDR1 MNHEY, CDR2 SVGAGI. Trimming removed 6 bases at V and 2 bases at J, with 13 bases between. The CDR3 has 14 residues. DNA for the CDR3: TGTGCCAGCAGGGACTTTGACACCAACACTGAAGCTTTCTTT. It translates to CASRDFDTNTEAFF.

The V call is TRBV7-8, the J call TRBJ2-1, with D possibly being TRBD2 (6 bases). Germline V gives CDR1 SGHVS, CDR2 FQNEAQ. V was clipped by 5 bases and J by 4 bases, with 18 bases between them. The CDR3 is made up of 16 amino acids. For the CDR3, the DNA is TGTGCCAGCAGCCCGTCGGGAGCGGGCGATTACAATGAGCAGTTCTTC. It codes for CASSPSGAGDYNEQFF.